These 7 T cell receptor beta chains were sequenced from one sample in a study of shared clonotypes between healthy human individuals. Here immunoSEQ multiplex PCR was the method, and the copy in TCRdb shows in-frame clones only, minus some. The table lists roughly 2,300,000 clones, about nine tenths of them singletons, with 0.3% to 0.4% in the top ten. Specimen: naive CD4+ T cells from PBMCs. Indicated subset: CD45RA+ positively selected. The receptors derive from a young man in good health. Some clones in this sample may be carry-over from other donors' samples.

This clone was seen more than once but under ten times. The DNA of the CDR3 is TGCAGCGTTGGGTCGGGCTACATGAACACTGAAGCTTTCTTT. Amino acids: CSVGSGYMNTEAFF. The chain uses TRBV29-1 and TRBJ1-1, with unresolved D. Trimming shortened V by 4 bases and J by 0 bases, and 12 bases separated the two germline ends. Per the germline V gene, CDR1 is SQVTM and CDR2 is ANQGSEA. The CDR3 has 14 amino acids.

The V and J genes are TRBV18 and TRBJ2-7; TRBD2 matches 7 bases. CDR3 length: 15 amino acids. Trimming took 4 bases from V and 0 from J; bases not matched to a gene: 6. CDR1 KGHSH and CDR2 LQKENI come from the germline V gene. In DNA, the CDR3 is TGTGCCAGCTCACAAGGGAGGGCCGGCTCCTACGAGCAGTACTTC. It translates to CASSQGRAGSYEQYF.

This sequence joins TRBV7-2 and TRBJ2-7; the match to TRBD2 covers 9 bases. Germline CDR1 and CDR2: SGHTA and FQGNSA. V trimming: 5 bases; J trimming: 7 bases; junction bases outside the gene matches: 9. This CDR3 has 14 amino acids. DNA for the CDR3: TGTGCCAGCAGCCTTAGCGGGGGATCTTGGGAGCAGTACTTC. The encoded protein is CASSLSGGSWEQYF.

Concerning this clone itself: The sample has other DNA sequences that encode this CDR3 too. This chain links TRBV5-4 with TRBJ2-7; D is unclear. With 0 bases removed from V and 1 base from J, the gap between germline ends came to 5 bases. The CDR3 sequence is 13 residues long. Germline V gives CDR1 SGHNT, CDR2 YYREEE (reference sequence). CDR3 region: CASSLGASYEQYF. The CDR3 DNA reads TGTGCCAGCAGCTTGGGGGCTTCCTACGAGCAGTACTTC.

This chain joins TRBV2 and TRBJ2-1, with D possibly TRBD2 on 6 matching bases. The CDR3 length is 13 residues. CDR1 is SNHLY, CDR2 FYNNEI, per germline. Trimming shortened V by 6 bases and J by 6 bases, and 12 bases separated the two germline ends. The CDR3 region is CASRAGLINEQFF. The CDR3 nucleotides read TGTGCCAGCAGGGCGGGACTCATCAATGAGCAGTTCTTC.

The chain carries TRBV15 and TRBJ1-1; no definite D call. The V and J ends lost 2 bases and 0 bases respectively, with 13 bases between them. Germline CDR1 LNHNV, CDR2 YYDKDF (reference sequence). The CDR3 totals 16 residues. The CDR3 DNA reads as TGTGCCACCAGCAGACCCCACAGCGCCATGAACACTGAAGCTTTCTTT. Its translation: CATSRPHSAMNTEAFF. The full variable domain, its missing parts supplied by reference TRBV15 and TRBJ1-1, is DAMVIQNPRYQVTQFGKPVTLSCSQTLNHNVMYWYQQKSSQAPKLLFHYYDKDFNNEADTPDNFQSRRPNTSFCFLDIRSPGLGDTAMYLCATSRPHSAMNTEAFFGQGTRLTVV.

The V and J genes are TRBV29-1 and TRBJ2-1; 9 bases agree with TRBD1. V shed 5 bases and J 9 bases; nucleotides not matched to a gene: 17. This CDR3 has 16 amino acids. Germline V gene data show CDR1 as SQVTM and CDR2 as ANQGSEA. CDR3 sequence reads: CSVPGWGQGRISEQFF. CDR3 sequence (DNA): TGCAGCGTTCCAGGTTGGGGACAGGGAAGGATTAGTGAGCAGTTCTTC.